Listed below are T cell receptor beta chains from one sample, sequenced in a study of T cells after yellow fever vaccination. TCRdb re-derived calls from the 5' RACE reads in MiXCR, one entry per CDR3 protein. This table has about 330,000 distinct CDR3 sequences, roughly 3.9% appearing once. The sequencing here drew on PBMCs, taken 5 days after the yellow fever booster vaccination. These receptors all stem from a man between 18 and 29 years old who received the YFV17D yellow fever vaccine. Both conserved end residues are part of each CDR3. The D gene is left open where the match is weak. Where a row states a size, it is once, few, many or the class of an expanded clone; other rows omit it.

V gene: TRBV7-2; D gene: TRBD1; clone size: many; J gene: TRBJ1-4; CDR3 protein: CASSPQAGGGKLFF; CDR3 DNA: TGTGCCAGCAGCCCGCAGGCAGGGGGCGGGAAACTGTTTTTT
V gene: TRBV6-6; D gene: TRBD2; clone size: many; J gene: TRBJ2-3; CDR3 protein: CASRRSGGTDTQYF; CDR3 DNA: TGTGCCAGCAGGCGTAGCGGGGGCACAGATACGCAGTATTTT
V gene: TRBV4-1; D gene: TRBD2; clone size: -; J gene: TRBJ2-1; CDR3 protein: CASRQGLAGSNEQFF; CDR3 DNA: TGCGCCAGCAGGCAAGGCCTAGCGGGGTCCAATGAGCAGTTCTTC
V gene: TRBV4-3; D gene: -; clone size: many; J gene: TRBJ2-1; CDR3 protein: CASSQGTDNEQFF; CDR3 DNA: TGCGCCAGCAGCCAAGGGACTGACAATGAGCAGTTCTTC
V gene: TRBV11-2; D gene: TRBD1; clone size: many; J gene: TRBJ1-1; CDR3 protein: CASSFSVGQGMNTEAFF; CDR3 DNA: TGTGCCAGCAGCTTCTCTGTCGGACAGGGGATGAACACTGAAGCTTTCTTT
V gene: TRBV6-2/TRBV6-3; D gene: TRBD1; clone size: -; J gene: TRBJ1-2; CDR3 protein: CAGWDRSYGYTF; CDR3 DNA: TGTGCCGGCTGGGACAGATCGTATGGCTACACCTTC
V gene: TRBV24-1; D gene: TRBD1; clone size: -; J gene: TRBJ1-2; CDR3 protein: CATSDFTGGYGYTF; CDR3 DNA: TGTGCCACCAGTGATTTTACAGGGGGCTATGGCTACACCTTC
V gene: TRBV11-2; D gene: -; clone size: -; J gene: TRBJ1-2; CDR3 protein: CASSPLGTWGYTF; CDR3 DNA: TGTGCCAGCAGCCCCCTGGGGACGTGGGGCTACACCTTC
V gene: TRBV10-3; D gene: -; clone size: -; J gene: TRBJ2-7; CDR3 protein: CAITNSHLEQYF; CDR3 DNA: TGTGCCATAACCAACAGTCACCTCGAGCAGTACTTC
V gene: TRBV7-6; D gene: TRBD2; clone size: -; J gene: TRBJ2-1; CDR3 protein: CASSLRTHPSGVSSYNEQFF; CDR3 DNA: TGTGCCAGCAGCTTAAGGACCCATCCCAGCGGGGTGAGCTCCTACAATGAGCAGTTCTTC
V gene: TRBV20-1; D gene: TRBD2; clone size: few; J gene: TRBJ2-3; CDR3 protein: CSARGLAGGSTDTQYF; CDR3 DNA: TGCAGTGCGAGAGGACTAGCGGGGGGGAGCACAGATACGCAGTATTTT
V gene: TRBV4-2; D gene: TRBD1; clone size: -; J gene: TRBJ2-5; CDR3 protein: CASSQERTGSYIETQYF; CDR3 DNA: TGTGCCAGCAGCCAAGAAAGGACAGGGTCTTACATAGAGACCCAGTACTTC
V gene: TRBV5-5; D gene: TRBD2; clone size: -; J gene: TRBJ2-3; CDR3 protein: CASSTTSGREHTQYF; CDR3 DNA: TGTGCCAGCAGCACCACTAGCGGGAGGGAGCATACGCAGTATTTT
V gene: TRBV6-2/TRBV6-3; D gene: -; clone size: few; J gene: TRBJ1-1; CDR3 protein: CASREANTEAFF; CDR3 DNA: TGTGCCAGCAGGGAGGCTAACACTGAAGCTTTCTTT
V gene: TRBV5-1; D gene: TRBD1; clone size: few; J gene: TRBJ2-4; CDR3 protein: CASSLDRGTDIQYF; CDR3 DNA: TGCGCCAGCAGCTTGGACAGGGGGACGGACATTCAGTACTTC
V gene: TRBV7-9; D gene: -; clone size: many; J gene: TRBJ2-3; CDR3 protein: CASQVGPTDTQYF; CDR3 DNA: TGTGCCAGCCAAGTGGGTCCCACAGATACGCAGTATTTT
V gene: TRBV7-2; D gene: -; clone size: few; J gene: TRBJ2-7; CDR3 protein: CASSVDSATYEQYF; CDR3 DNA: TGTGCCAGCAGCGTGGACAGTGCAACCTACGAGCAGTACTTC
V gene: TRBV20-1; D gene: TRBD2; clone size: many; J gene: TRBJ2-7; CDR3 protein: CSASPVTSGGYEQYF; CDR3 DNA: TGCAGTGCCAGCCCCGTGACTAGCGGGGGGTACGAGCAGTACTTC
V gene: TRBV6-2/TRBV6-3; D gene: TRBD1; clone size: -; J gene: TRBJ2-4; CDR3 protein: CASSPSRGRAKNIQYF; CDR3 DNA: TGTGCCAGCAGTCCCTCCAGGGGGCGAGCCAAAAACATTCAGTACTTC
V gene: TRBV28; D gene: -; clone size: few; J gene: TRBJ1-4; CDR3 protein: CASSFPLGKGSEKLFF; CDR3 DNA: TGTGCCAGCAGTTTTCCCCTGGGCAAAGGAAGTGAAAAACTGTTTTTT